Ten or more counts support the clone carrying this T cell receptor (beta chain). Losses at the gene ends were 0 bases for V and 0 bases for J; bases not matched to a gene: 8. The CDR3 extends over 18 amino acids. The V gene's germline CDR1 is LGHNA and CDR2 YNFKEQ. Researchers prepared the TCRbeta library using unique molecular identifiers, the study reports. One entry per CDR3 protein, called by TCRdb with MiXCR from the PCR reads. The table shows a few hundred thousand distinct CDR3 sequences, with 9.7% occurring only once. The data stem from a study of T-cell reconstitution after alpha-beta-depleted transplantation in children.

The source is a human donor who donated a stem cell graft to a child with SCID. The chain uses TRBV4-2 and TRBJ1-1; the match to TRBD1 covers 9 bases. Sequenced here: PBMCs from the stem cell graft donor, sampled from the stem cell graft. CDR3 region: CASSQDAGQGRLNTEAFF. As DNA, the CDR3 is TGTGCCAGCAGCCAAGATGCGGGACAGGGCCGGTTGAACACTGAAGCTTTCTTT.